Shown below are 7 T cell receptor beta chains from a single sample sequenced in a study of OX40 agonist ivuxolimab in advanced cancers. Sequencing used immunoSEQ multiplex PCR; TCRdb keeps in-frame clones, though not all of them. The repertoire has 60,000 to 70,000 clones, more than 65% of them found once; the top ten carry 5.5% to 6%. The specimen comprised CD4+ or CD8+ T cells sorted from blood, sampled in a trial of the OX40 agonist ivuxolimab. These receptor sequences come from an adult with an advanced solid tumor such as melanoma, head and neck, liver or kidney cancer.

This rearrangement joins TRBV7-3 to TRBJ1-2; 8 nucleotides align to TRBD1. Germline CDR1 is SGHTA and CDR2 is FQGTGA. Trimming cost V 8 bases and J 4 bases; bases outside gene matches: 15. This CDR3 has 16 amino acids. CDR3 sequence (DNA): TGTGCCAGCTCCTCCCGACAGGGGAATCGGGGCTATGGCTACACCTTC. This codes for CASSSRQGNRGYGYTF.

The CDR3 region is CASSQAPRGLASDNEQFF. The CDR3 DNA is TGCGCCAGCAGCCAAGCACCAAGGGGACTAGCGTCGGACAATGAGCAGTTCTTC. This chain links TRBV4-1 with TRBJ2-1, with 10 bases identical to TRBD2. The CDR3 loop spans 18 amino acids. Germline trimming cut 1 base from V and 5 bases from J; bases unmatched to any gene: 11. Germline V gene sequence: CDR1 MGHRA, CDR2 YSYEKL.

This chain links TRBV10-2 with TRBJ2-7; 8 nucleotides agree with TRBD2. The J segment lost 2 bases and the V segment lost 7 bases, leaving 7 bases of the junction unmatched. Germline CDR1 WSHSY, CDR2 SAAADI. The CDR3 totals 14 residues. The CDR3 loop is CASILSGRTYEQYF. CDR3 nucleotides: TGCGCCAGCATTTTGAGCGGGAGAACCTACGAGCAGTACTTC.

The rearrangement uses TRBV29-1 and TRBJ1-2; TRBD1 matches at 8 bases. This CDR3 contains 15 residues. Germline V gene lookup returns CDR1 SQVTM and CDR2 ANQGSEA. Trimming took 0 bases from V and 4 from J; bases not matched to a gene: 7. The CDR3 sequence is CSVEEQAGQGYGYTF. The CDR3 DNA reads TGCAGCGTTGAAGAGCAAGCCGGACAGGGCTATGGCTACACCTTC.

This rearrangement joins TRBV5-1 to TRBJ2-2; TRBD1 agrees at 9 bases. Germline V gene sequence: CDR1 SGHRS, CDR2 YFSETQ. The CDR3 contains 16 residues. The ends lost 2 bases at V and 1 base at J; junction bases unmatched: 3. CDR3 DNA: TGCGCCAGCAGCTTACAGGGGGCGTTGAACACCGGGGAGCTGTTTTTT. It specifies CASSLQGALNTGELFF.

The chain carries TRBV11-1 and TRBJ2-1, with a weak D call TRBD2 (7 bases). Between the trimmed V and J ends, which lost 7 bases and 5 bases, there was a span of 18 bases. Germline CDR1 SGHAT, CDR2 FQDESV (reference sequence). The length of the CDR3 is 15 residues. The CDR3 DNA sequence: TGTGCCAGCACCGCCGCAAGCGGGGACAACAATGAGCAGTTCTTC. Amino acid sequence: CASTAASGDNNEQFF.

The V gene is TRBV5-4, the J gene TRBJ2-1, with a possible D match to TRBD2 (5 bases). Deletions cut 0 bases from V and 16 bases from J, with 14 bases between. Germline V lookup: CDR1 SGHNT, CDR2 YYREEE (reference sequence). The CDR3 loop spans 12 amino acids. The CDR3, as DNA: TGTGCCAGCAGCTTGGTTTCGGGAACATACTTCTTC. It codes for CASSLVSGTYFF. Drawing the rest from reference TRBV5-4 and TRBJ2-1, the complete variable domain is ETGVTQSPTHLIKTRGQQVTLRCSSQSGHNTVSWYQQALGQGPQFIFQYYREEENGRGNFPPRFSGLQFPNYSSELNVNALELDDSALYLCASSLVSGTYFFGPGTRLTVL.